The clone carrying this TCR beta chain was observed many times. The antigen remains unidentified. V dropped 3 bases and J dropped 0 bases, with 5 bases sitting between them. Germline lookup yields CDR1 KGHSH and CDR2 LQKENI. This CDR3 has 13 residues. MiXCR was run by TCRdb on the 5' RACE reads, yielding one entry per CDR3 protein. The table records under 150,000 distinct CDR3 sequences, 6.5% to 8.5% of them present only once. These data originate in a study of T cells after yellow fever vaccination. Study-wide background: The SMART-Seq v4 Ultra Low Input method served to prepare the low-cell-number fractions. General study results and limits: Although most clonotypes did not, a small share appeared in both CD4 and CD8 compartments. High-abundance clonotypes from the bulk population could contaminate FACS-sorted repertoires.

The chain is built from TRBV18 and TRBJ2-5; maybe TRBD1 (5 bases). The sequence was collected from a man aged 25 to 40 who received the YFV17D yellow fever vaccine. The input for sequencing was CD4+ T cells sorted from PBMCs, taken 5 days after the yellow fever booster vaccination. The DNA for the CDR3 is TGTGCCAGCTCACCGGGGCACCAAGAGACCCAGTACTTC. Protein: CASSPGHQETQYF. Based on the CDR3 plus reference TRBV18 and TRBJ2-5, the full variable domain is NAGVMQNPRHLVRRRGQEARLRCSPMKGHSHVYWYRQLPEEGLKFMVYLQKENIIDESGMPKERFSAEFPKEGPSILRIQQVVRGDSAAYFCASSPGHQETQYFGPGTRLLVL.